A single sample is the source of the 30 T cell receptor beta chains below, sequenced in a study of glioma-infiltrating T cells. Using RNA template, CDR3s of TCR alpha and beta were amplified with iRepertoire arm-PCR. TCRdb reprocessed the multiplex PCR reads via MiXCR and lists one record per CDR3 protein. Seen here are approximately 110,000 distinct CDR3 sequences, around 23% observed once, and the top ten hold around 15%. What was sequenced was glioma tissue, nonneoplastic brain tissue, or PBMCs (not recorded which). The source is a human donor with low-grade glioma or glioblastoma, undergoing nonglioma brain surgery, or in good health (not recorded which).

Regarding this clonotype: It is unclear where the CDR3 begins or ends on the DNA, so no DNA is shown, and the CDR3 is as TCRdb lists it. The genes are TRBV7-2 and TRBJ1-1; the D call TRBD1 from the table was never checked on the DNA. Looked up from germline, CDR1 is SGHTA and CDR2 is FQGNSA. The CDR3 sequence runs 23 residues, both termini included. CDR3 loop: CASSTGTGPHGIQYFGAGPEAFF.

This clonotype has ten or more counts. The chain uses TRBV7-9 and TRBJ2-5, with D possibly matching TRBD1 (6 bases). The V end lost 1 base, the J end lost 1 base, and 19 bases lay between the germline ends. The germline gives CDR1 SEHNR, CDR2 FQNEAQ (reference sequence). The CDR3 runs 18 residues. The CDR3 region has the DNA TGTGCCAGCAGCTTAGAAGGGGGAGAGGCTCCCCGCCAAGAGACCCAGTACTTC. Protein product: CASSLEGGEAPRQETQYF.

This clonotype was seen a single time. The chain links TRBV4-1 to TRBJ2-3; no firm D call. V gave up 1 base and J gave up 0 bases, with 26 bases separating them. CDR3 size: 21 residues. The germline V gene encodes CDR1 MGHRA and CDR2 YSYEKL. CDR3 DNA: TGCGCCAGCAGCCAAGGTCCCCAGGTACTCACTTTCCGTACTAGCACAGATACGCAGTATTTT. Translated: CASSQGPQVLTFRTSTDTQYF.

This clonotype was observed at least ten times. The chain employs TRBV4-1 and TRBJ2-7; D possibly corresponds to TRBD1 (5 bases). The CDR3 runs 13 residues. V was pared by 6 bases and J by 3 bases, with 12 bases between. Looked up from germline, CDR1 is MGHRA and CDR2 is YSYEKL. CDR3 sequence: CASRDPQGYEQYF. The CDR3 nucleotides read TGCGCCAGCAGAGATCCCCAGGGCTACGAGCAGTACTTC.

As concerns this clonotype: A single base separates this from a much larger clone, so it may be a read error. V and J are TRBV6-5 and TRBJ2-3, with TRBD2 as a possible D gene (5 bases). The CDR3 is 13 amino acids. The germline gives CDR1 MNHEY, CDR2 SVGAGI. Here the CDR3 DNA reads TGTGCCGGCAGGTCAATAGCGACAGATACGCAGTATTTT. Amino acid sequence: CAGRSIATDTQYF.

This clonotype was counted at least ten times. Germline is not matched at one junction end, which may reflect a read error. The genes are TRBV3-1 and TRBJ2-1; a weak D match, TRBD2 (5 bases). This CDR3 is 12 amino acids long. In germline, CDR1 is LGHDT, CDR2 YNNKEL (reference sequence). CDR3 in amino acids: CASSQEEGPRAF. The CDR3, as DNA: TGTGCCAGCAGCCAAGAAGAGGGTCCTAGAGCCTTC.

In its sample, this clonotype was seen many times. The CDR3 loop is CASTRDWAGNTIYF. CDR3 coding DNA: TGTGCCAGCACCCGCGACTGGGCTGGAAACACCATATATTTT. The chain is built from TRBV28 and TRBJ1-3, with D unresolved. Trimming pared 7 bases from V and 2 bases from J, leaving 12 bases between. The CDR3 consists of 14 residues. Germline V lookup: CDR1 MDHEN, CDR2 SYDVKM.

This clonotype was detected ten times or more. V and J are TRBV7-2 and TRBJ2-3, with D maybe TRBD1 (5 bases). Trimming left V 4 bases short and J 1 base short, with 9 bases between. Germline V gene sequence: CDR1 SGHTA, CDR2 FQGNSA. The length of the CDR3 is 14 residues. The CDR3: CASSSRVGTDTQYF. CDR3 nucleotide sequence: TGTGCCAGCAGCTCCAGGGTCGGCACAGATACGCAGTATTTT. Drawing the rest from reference TRBV7-2 and TRBJ2-3, the complete variable domain is GAGVSQSPSNKVTEKGKDVELRCDPISGHTALYWYRQSLGQGLEFLIYFQGNSAPDKSGLPSDRFSAERTGGSVSTLTIQRTQQEDSAVYLCASSSRVGTDTQYFGPGTRLTVL.

Regarding this clonotype: This may be a read error: a much more frequent sequence differs by one nucleotide. The chain recombines TRBV6-1 with TRBJ2-7; D gene unclear. Germline values: CDR1 MNHNS, CDR2 SASEGT. The CDR3 length is 11 residues. CDR3 amino acids: CAISESLKQYF. CDR3 DNA: TGTGCCATCAGTGAGTCTCTCAAGCAGTACTTC.

This clonotype was recorded at least ten times. V usage is TRBV4-2 and J usage is TRBJ2-5; no clear D gene. This CDR3 has 15 amino acids. Germline assignment: CDR1 LGHNA and CDR2 YNFKEQ. Trimming pared 0 bases from V and 5 bases from J, leaving 13 bases between. This CDR3 is CASSQDQAPQETQYF. CDR3 coding DNA: TGTGCCAGCAGCCAAGATCAGGCCCCCCAGGAGACCCAGTACTTC.

This clonotype was observed once. A much larger clone differs by one base, so this may be a read error. This chain uses TRBV7-9 with TRBJ1-1; TRBD1 is a possible D gene (6 bases). This CDR3 comprises 15 residues. Germline loops: CDR1 SEHNR, CDR2 FQNEAQ (reference sequence). The CDR3 DNA sequence: TGTGCCAGCACCTTAATAGGGGGGCCAAACACTGAAGCTTTCTTT. Its translation: CASTLIGGPNTEAFF.

This rearrangement joins TRBV2 to TRBJ1-5, with D unclear. This CDR3 region has 14 residues. The germline CDR1 and CDR2 sequences are SNHLY and FYNNEI. Trimming pared 3 bases from V and 0 bases from J, leaving 6 bases between. CDR3 loop: CASSDRISNQPQHF. CDR3 nucleotide sequence: TGTGCCAGCAGTGACAGAATTAGCAATCAGCCCCAGCATTTT.

This clonotype has ten or more counts. The chain couples TRBV5-1 to TRBJ2-3, with TRBD2 identical over 10 bases. Germline V gene lookup returns CDR1 SGHRS and CDR2 YFSETQ. The CDR3 consists of 16 residues. With 5 bases clipped from V and 1 base from J, the junction kept 7 bases outside the gene matches. The CDR3 DNA follows: TGCGCCAGCAGTGTTATAGGGACTAGCGGCACAGATACGCAGTATTTT. Translation: CASSVIGTSGTDTQYF.

This clonotype was counted between two and nine times. V usage is TRBV11-1 and J usage is TRBJ2-3; D possibly corresponds to TRBD2 (5 bases). Trimming took 2 bases from V and 8 from J, leaving 11 bases between them. Germline assignment: CDR1 SGHAT and CDR2 FQDESV (reference sequence). The CDR3 is 13 amino acids. CDR3 nucleotides: TGTGCCAGCAGCTTAAGCGGACTTTCTACGCAGTATTTT. It specifies CASSLSGLSTQYF.

This clonotype came up many times. The V call is TRBV29-1, the J call TRBJ1-2, with 7 bases aligning to TRBD1. The CDR3 loop spans 12 amino acids. With 2 bases clipped from V and 7 bases from J, the junction kept 4 bases outside the gene matches. Germline CDR1 and CDR2: SQVTM and ANQGSEA. The CDR3 reads CSVEQGVSGYTF. The CDR3 bases are TGCAGCGTTGAACAGGGGGTCTCTGGCTACACCTTC.

Details on this clonotype: A read error is possible here, since a much larger clone lies one base away. The V call is TRBV7-8, the J call TRBJ2-7; D not certain. CDR3 size: 12 residues. CDR1 and CDR2 from the germline V gene are SGHVS and FQNEAQ. CDR3 nucleotides: TGTGCCAACAGCTTAGCCCTCTACGAGCAGTACTTC. Its translation is CANSLALYEQYF.

This clonotype was seen repeatedly, ten times or more. CDR3 DNA: TGTGCCAGCAGTCCGGGCGGGACCTACGAGCAGTACTTC. Translation gives CASSPGGTYEQYF. The chain combines TRBV4-2 with TRBJ2-7; D perhaps matches TRBD2 (6 bases). Trimming removed 6 bases from V and 2 bases from J, with 11 bases in between. Germline V gene data show CDR1 as LGHNA and CDR2 as YNFKEQ. This CDR3 region has 13 residues.

Remarks on this clonotype: A read error may be the cause here, since a much bigger clone is one base away. J is TRBJ1-1 and V is TRBV19; D unresolved. In germline, CDR1 is LNHDA, CDR2 SQIVND (reference sequence). The V end lost 3 bases, the J end lost 5 bases, and 10 bases lay between the germline ends. The length of the CDR3 is 13 residues. CDR3 DNA sequence: TGTGCCAGTAGTATTAAAGGCGCGACTGAAGCTTTCTTT. Residues: CASSIKGATEAFF.

This clonotype was observed at least ten times. The gene calls are TRBV5-1 and TRBJ2-1, with 10 bases matching TRBD1. Germline V lookup: CDR1 SGHRS, CDR2 YFSETQ. The CDR3 sequence is 17 residues long. V was clipped by 4 bases and J by 9 bases; unmatched bases: 16. CDR3 sequence reads: CASSIAPTGTGVLEQFF. CDR3 DNA: TGCGCCAGCAGCATCGCCCCGACCGGGACAGGGGTTCTTGAGCAGTTCTTC.

This clonotype was seen ten or more times. The chain recombines TRBV20-1 with TRBJ1-2, with a tentative D call TRBD1 (5 bases). CDR1 and CDR2 from the germline V gene are DFQATT and SNEGSKA (reference sequence). The V end lost 2 bases, the J end lost 5 bases, and 12 bases lay between the germline ends. This CDR3 has 13 residues. The DNA of the CDR3 is TGCAGTGCTAGACCACCGGGACGGTATGGCTACACCTTC. Translation: CSARPPGRYGYTF.

As for this clonotype: This may stem from a read error, because a much larger clone lies one nucleotide away. The V and J genes are TRBV19 and TRBJ2-3; 10 nucleotides match TRBD2. The CDR3 is 16 residues long. The V gene's germline CDR1 is LNHDA and CDR2 SQIVND (reference sequence). V lost 3 bases and J lost 4; bases outside the gene matches: 7. The CDR3: CASSIKREGLADTQYF. CDR3 coding DNA: TGTGCCAGTAGTATTAAGCGGGAGGGCCTTGCAGATACGCAGTATTTT.

This clonotype was detected many times. A much larger clonotype is one base distant, so this may be a read error. J is TRBJ1-2 and V is TRBV2; maybe TRBD1 (5 bases). CDR3 size: 13 residues. Germline CDR1 reads SNHLY; CDR2 reads FYNNEI. Here the CDR3 reads CSSSEGVGYGYTF. CDR3 sequence (DNA): TGTTCCAGCAGTGAAGGGGTAGGATATGGCTACACCTTC.

In this sample, this clonotype turned up many times. This chain joins TRBV4-1 and TRBJ2-1, with TRBD1 matching 8 bases. CDR1 is MGHRA, CDR2 YSYEKL, per germline. The ends lost 3 bases at V and 7 bases at J; junction bases unmatched: 14. The CDR3 runs 17 residues. The CDR3 nucleotides read TGCGCCAGCAGCCAGAACCCAGGGGGCGCATCGATGAATGAGCAGTTCTTC. Protein sequence: CASSQNPGGASMNEQFF.

In this sample, this clonotype turned up many times. The CDR3 DNA sequence: TGTGCCAGCAGCCATGGACCCGAAAGACCAGATACGCAGTATTTT. Its translation: CASSHGPERPDTQYF. The chain has TRBV7-2 and TRBJ2-3, with no clear D. V shed 5 bases and J shed 4 bases, with 16 bases lying between them. Germline CDR1 SGHTA, CDR2 FQGNSA. The CDR3 is made up of 15 amino acids. Full variable domain (outside the CDR3, taken from reference TRBV7-2 and TRBJ2-3): GAGVSQSPSNKVTEKGKDVELRCDPISGHTALYWYRQSLGQGLEFLIYFQGNSAPDKSGLPSDRFSAERTGGSVSTLTIQRTQQEDSAVYLCASSHGPERPDTQYFGPGTRLTVL.

In regard to this clonotype: One end of the junction is discordant with germline, which a read error may explain. V gene TRBV7-9 combines with J gene TRBJ2-5; unclear D gene. Per the germline V gene, CDR1 is SEHNR and CDR2 is FQNEAQ (reference sequence). The CDR3 has 13 residues. The CDR3 sequence: CASRLDGEKTQYF. Here the CDR3 DNA reads TGTGCCAGCCGCTTAGATGGGGAAAAGACCCAGTACTTC. The complete variable domain, with remaining parts taken from reference TRBV7-9 and TRBJ2-5, reads DTGVSQNPRHKITKRGQNVTFRCDPISEHNRLYWYRQTLGQGPEFLTYFQNEAQLEKSRLLSDRFSAERPKGSFSTLEIQRTEQGDSAMYLCASRLDGEKTQYFGPGTRLLVL.

There are many counts of this clonotype. This chain uses TRBV28 with TRBJ1-1; no firm D call. The CDR3 has 13 amino acids. From germline, CDR1 is MDHEN and CDR2 SYDVKM. V lost 6 bases to trimming and J lost 3 bases, with 11 bases between them. The CDR3 bases are TGTGCCAGCAGCCGTATCCGGGACACTGAAGCTTTCTTT. It is translated as CASSRIRDTEAFF.

This clonotype came up many times. The genes are TRBV12-3 or TRBV12-4 and TRBJ1-2; 8 nucleotides line up with TRBD1. The J segment lost 4 bases and the V segment lost 5 bases, leaving 9 bases of the junction unmatched. The CDR3 length is 15 residues. The CDR3 spells CASSPNDRGSYGYTF. DNA for the CDR3: TGTGCCAGCAGTCCGAACGACAGGGGATCCTATGGCTACACCTTC.

J is TRBJ2-1 and V is TRBV20-1; 9 bases fit TRBD2. CDR1 is DFQATT and CDR2 is SNEGSKA in the germline V gene (reference sequence). V trimming: 7 bases; J trimming: 6 bases; junction bases outside the gene matches: 4. The length of the CDR3 is 12 residues. This CDR3 is CSGGSGSNEQFF. In nucleotides, the CDR3 is TGCAGTGGGGGTAGCGGGAGCAATGAGCAGTTCTTC.

This clonotype has at least ten counts. This sequence joins TRBV12-3 or TRBV12-4 and TRBJ2-3; 8 nucleotides agree with TRBD1. The CDR3 is 14 amino acids. Trimming removed 3 bases from V and 3 bases from J; junction bases left unmatched: 2. For the CDR3, the DNA is TGTGCCAGCAGTTTCCGGACAGGGACAGATACGCAGTATTTT. As protein: CASSFRTGTDTQYF.

This clonotype showed up many times. This chain links TRBV4-3 with TRBJ2-1; 7 nucleotides line up with TRBD1. Germline V gene data show CDR1 as LGHNA and CDR2 as YSLEER. The length of the CDR3 is 14 residues. J gave up 8 bases and V 5 bases, and 9 bases lay outside the gene matches. CDR3 bases: TGCGCCAGCAGCTTAGGACAGGCACCCGATGAGCAGTTCTTC. Protein product: CASSLGQAPDEQFF.